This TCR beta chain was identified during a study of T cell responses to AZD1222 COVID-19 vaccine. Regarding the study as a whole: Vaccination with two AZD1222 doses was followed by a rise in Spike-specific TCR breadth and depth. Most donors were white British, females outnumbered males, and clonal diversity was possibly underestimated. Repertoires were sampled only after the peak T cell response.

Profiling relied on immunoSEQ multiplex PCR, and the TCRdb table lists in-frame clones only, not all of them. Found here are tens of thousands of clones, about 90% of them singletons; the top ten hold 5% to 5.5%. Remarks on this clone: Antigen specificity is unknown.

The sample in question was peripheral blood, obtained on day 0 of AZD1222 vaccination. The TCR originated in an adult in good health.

CDR3 nucleotide sequence: TGTGCCAGCTCGCCGCCCATGAACACTGAAGCTTTCTTT. Its translation: CASSPPMNTEAFF. The V call is TRBV18, the J call TRBJ1-1; no definite D call. This CDR3 spans 13 amino acids. Per germline, CDR1 KGHSH and CDR2 LQKENI. Trimming pared 6 bases from V and 0 bases from J, leaving 8 bases between.